Sequencing of this T cell receptor (beta chain) was carried out in a study of blood T cells in healthy people across ages. General study findings and limits: Higher diversity and more naive CD4+ cells were features of long-lived donors, compared to aged donors.

The CDR3 length is 15 residues. Per germline, CDR1 DFQATT and CDR2 SNEGSKA (reference sequence). Comments on this clonotype: The antigen remains unidentified. Sequence at one end of the junction differs from germline and may be a read error.

A J-beta primer mix and a sample-barcoded 5' primer were used in a second PCR of about 6 to 12 cycles. TCRdb re-called the 5' RACE reads through MiXCR, storing one row per CDR3 protein. The data hold 730,000 or so distinct CDR3 sequences, with less than 45% observed a single time. The material sequenced was blood. This TCR derives from an elderly man in good health. The rearrangement joins TRBV20-1 to TRBJ1-1; D ambiguous. This chain's CDR3 is CSARDEQKASTEVFF. In DNA, the CDR3 is TGCAGTGCTAGAGATGAACAGAAGGCCAGCACTGAAGTTTTCTTT.